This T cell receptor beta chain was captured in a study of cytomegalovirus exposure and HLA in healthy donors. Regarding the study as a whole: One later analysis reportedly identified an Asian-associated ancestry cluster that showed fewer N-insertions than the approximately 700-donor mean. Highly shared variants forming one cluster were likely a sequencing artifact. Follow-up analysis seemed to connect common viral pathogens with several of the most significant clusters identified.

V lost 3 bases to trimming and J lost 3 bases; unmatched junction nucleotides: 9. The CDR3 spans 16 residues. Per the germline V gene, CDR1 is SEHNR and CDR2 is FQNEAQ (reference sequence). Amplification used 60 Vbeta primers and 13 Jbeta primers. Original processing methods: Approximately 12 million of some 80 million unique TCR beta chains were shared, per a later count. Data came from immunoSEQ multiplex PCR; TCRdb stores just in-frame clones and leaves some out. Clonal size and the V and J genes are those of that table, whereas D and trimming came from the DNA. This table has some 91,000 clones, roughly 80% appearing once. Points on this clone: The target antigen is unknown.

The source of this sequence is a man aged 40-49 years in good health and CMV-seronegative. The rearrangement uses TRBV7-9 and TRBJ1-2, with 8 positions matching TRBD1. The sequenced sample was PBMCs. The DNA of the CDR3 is TGTGCCAGCAGCTTTGGTACAGGGGGAAATTACTATGGCTACACCTTC. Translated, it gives CASSFGTGGNYYGYTF.